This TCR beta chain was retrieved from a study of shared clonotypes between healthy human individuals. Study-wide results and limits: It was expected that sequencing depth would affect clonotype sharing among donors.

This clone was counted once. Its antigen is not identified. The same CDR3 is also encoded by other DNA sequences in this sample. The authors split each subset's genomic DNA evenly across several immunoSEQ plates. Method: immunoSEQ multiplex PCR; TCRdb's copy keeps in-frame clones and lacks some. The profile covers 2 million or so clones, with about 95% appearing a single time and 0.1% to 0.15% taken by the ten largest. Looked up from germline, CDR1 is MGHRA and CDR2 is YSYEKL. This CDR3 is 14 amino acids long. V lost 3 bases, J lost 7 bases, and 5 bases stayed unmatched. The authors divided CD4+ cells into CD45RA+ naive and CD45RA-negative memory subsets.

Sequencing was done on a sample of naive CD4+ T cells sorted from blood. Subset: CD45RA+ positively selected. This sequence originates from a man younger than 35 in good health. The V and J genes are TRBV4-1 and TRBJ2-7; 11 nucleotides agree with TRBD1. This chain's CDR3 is CASSQDRGLREQYF. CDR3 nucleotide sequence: TGCGCCAGCAGCCAGGACAGGGGGCTAAGGGAGCAGTACTTC.